Following are 8 T cell receptor beta chains from one sample sequenced in a study of CD8 T cells in ankylosing spondylitis. TCRdb re-analysed the 5' RACE reads in MiXCR, keeping a single row per CDR3 protein. The sample carries about 220,000 distinct CDR3 sequences, about 10% recorded once. Sequencing used blood, either unsorted or a sorted T cell fraction (not recorded which). The receptors shown here come from a male donor with ankylosing spondylitis or in good health (not recorded which).

The V gene is TRBV15, the J gene TRBJ2-7; D remains ambiguous. V was pared by 1 base and J by 0 bases, with 7 bases between. CDR3 length: 14 residues. The germline CDR1 and CDR2 sequences are LNHNV and YYDKDF (reference sequence). The CDR3 DNA is TGTGCCACCAGCAGAGGGGCAGCCTCCTACGAGCAGTACTTC. Translated, it gives CATSRGAASYEQYF.

The chain employs TRBV12-3 or TRBV12-4 and TRBJ2-2; unclear D gene. Deletions cut 2 bases from V and 6 bases from J, with 10 bases between. The CDR3 contains 14 residues. The CDR3 DNA sequence: TGTGCCAGCAGTTTAAGGGATAGAGCCGGGGAGCTGTTTTTT. Its protein product is CASSLRDRAGELFF.

This clonotype has ten or more counts. This chain uses TRBV29-1 with TRBJ1-6; D remains unclear. The CDR3 loop spans 14 amino acids. Germline CDR1 is SQVTM and CDR2 is ANQGSEA. V dropped 5 bases and J dropped 8 bases, with 16 bases sitting between them. The CDR3 reads CSVIDRPGDSPLHF. DNA of the CDR3: TGCAGCGTTATAGACCGGCCTGGAGATTCACCCCTCCACTTT.

This clonotype was picked up many times. This chain joins TRBV15 and TRBJ2-3; 10 bases agree with TRBD2. Germline V gene sequence: CDR1 LNHNV, CDR2 YYDKDF (reference sequence). After removal of 0 bases from V and 3 bases from J, the junction contained 6 bases not matched to a gene. The CDR3 sequence is 17 residues long. CDR3 nucleotide sequence: TGTGCCACCAGCAGAGAACTGCTAGCGGGGGTGACAGATACGCAGTATTTT. It encodes CATSRELLAGVTDTQYF. The full variable domain, its missing parts supplied by reference TRBV15 and TRBJ2-3, is DAMVIQNPRYQVTQFGKPVTLSCSQTLNHNVMYWYQQKSSQAPKLLFHYYDKDFNNEADTPDNFQSRRPNTSFCFLDIRSPGLGDTAMYLCATSRELLAGVTDTQYFGPGTRLTVL.

This clonotype has more than one count but fewer than ten. The V call is TRBV20-1, the J call TRBJ1-1, with 7 bases lining up with TRBD1. The V gene end was trimmed by 4 bases and the J gene end by 2 bases; junction bases not matched to a gene: 4. Looked up from germline, CDR1 is DFQATT and CDR2 is SNEGSKA (reference sequence). The CDR3 extends over 13 amino acids. The CDR3: CSAKRQGNTEAFF. For the CDR3, the DNA is TGCAGTGCTAAACGACAGGGTAACACTGAAGCTTTCTTT.

This clonotype has ten or more counts. V gene TRBV12-3 or TRBV12-4 combines with J gene TRBJ2-3, with TRBD2 matching over 9 bases. The CDR3 spans 14 residues. J gave up 4 bases and V 6 bases, and 5 bases lay outside the gene matches. This CDR3 is CASSPAGGSDTQYF. CDR3 DNA sequence: TGTGCCAGCAGCCCTGCGGGGGGGTCAGATACGCAGTATTTT.

The CDR3 reads CASSRDGNEQFF. CDR3 in DNA: TGTGCCAGCAGCAGGGACGGGAATGAGCAGTTCTTC. The rearrangement links TRBV6-2 or TRBV6-3 to TRBJ2-1; D possibly matches TRBD1 or TRBD2 (5 bases each). This CDR3 is built from 12 residues. The germline gives CDR1 MNHEY, CDR2 SVGEGT. V was clipped by 6 bases and J by 7 bases, with 10 bases between them.

This clonotype has ten or more counts. This chain uses TRBV4-2 with TRBJ1-2; no reliable D call. Trimming pared 1 base from V and 5 bases from J, leaving 8 bases between. The CDR3 loop spans 13 amino acids. Germline loops: CDR1 LGHNA, CDR2 YNFKEQ. The CDR3 DNA sequence: TGTGCCAGCAGCCAAGGTCAGGTATATGGCTACACCTTC. This translates into CASSQGQVYGYTF.